Presented here are 13 T cell receptor beta chains from one specimen sequenced in a study of low-dose radiotherapy and immunotherapy resistance in tumors. First-strand cDNA used TRAV- and TRBV-specific primers, covering alpha and beta chains. PCR amplification of the TCRs was performed with Phusion for 15 to 25 PCR cycles, and it relied on a constant-region primer together with a V-primer adapter. Using its own MiXCR run on the reads, TCRdb lists one record per CDR3 protein. The repertoire consists of some 82,000 distinct CDR3 sequences, with around 18% occurring once and the leading ten covering around 6.1%. Documented time point: before trial treatment. Specimen: PBMCs, collected before treatment. These receptors came from a male donor with prostate cancer.

This clonotype was counted many times. CDR3 region: CASSRDRVDNSPLHF. The DNA of the CDR3 is TGTGCCAGCAGCAGGGACAGGGTGGACAATTCACCCCTCCACTTT. J is TRBJ1-6 and V is TRBV5-4, with 9 bases fitting TRBD1. CDR3 size: 15 residues. The junction had 6 bases not matched to a gene; V was cut back by 4 bases and J by 7 bases. CDR1 SGHNT and CDR2 YYREEE come from the germline V gene (reference sequence).

This clonotype has at least ten counts. The chain uses TRBV5-1 and TRBJ1-1; D call uncertain. Germline V gene data show CDR1 as SGHRS and CDR2 as YFSETQ. The CDR3 is 15 residues long. V lost 0 bases and J 1 base, leaving 10 bases between the germline ends. The CDR3 DNA reads TGCGCCAGCAGCTTGGAGTCCCTCCCGAACACTGAAGCTTTCTTT. It specifies CASSLESLPNTEAFF.

The table lists this clonotype with many counts. The chain employs TRBV20-1 and TRBJ2-3, with D tentatively TRBD2 (6 bases). The CDR3 runs 14 residues. CDR1 and CDR2 (germline): DFQATT, SNEGSKA (reference sequence). Trimming stripped 5 bases from V and 2 bases from J, with 14 bases between. For the CDR3, the DNA is TGCAGTGCTTCTCGTAGCGGAGCCACAGATACGCAGTATTTT. This sequence encodes CSASRSGATDTQYF.

The sample holds many counts of this clonotype. V is TRBV6-5 and J is TRBJ2-7, with 7 bases matching TRBD1. The junction had 2 bases not matched to a gene; V was cut back by 6 bases and J by 0 bases. This CDR3 is 13 amino acids long. Looked up from germline, CDR1 is MNHEY and CDR2 is SVGAGI. In DNA form, the CDR3 reads TGTGCCAGCAGGGGACAGATCTCCTACGAGCAGTACTTC. Its translation: CASRGQISYEQYF.

This clonotype was detected ten times or more. The V gene is TRBV9, the J gene TRBJ2-7, with a possible D match to TRBD1 (5 bases). V dropped 0 bases and J dropped 5 bases, with 9 bases sitting between them. The CDR3 length is 13 residues. CDR1 is SGDLS, CDR2 YYNGEE, per germline. CDR3 nucleotides: TGTGCCAGCAGCGTAGATCAGGGCCACGAGCAGTACTTC. Its protein product is CASSVDQGHEQYF.

This clonotype is judged medium-sized. V and J are TRBV10-3 and TRBJ2-2; D gene unclear. This CDR3 spans 14 amino acids. The V gene lost 5 bases and the J gene lost 2 bases, with 9 bases spanning the gap. CDR1 and CDR2 (germline): ENHRY, SYGVKD. CDR3 DNA sequence: TGTGCCATCAGTACAGAGATAAACACCGGGGAGCTGTTTTTT. It translates to CAISTEINTGELFF.

This clonotype was found many times. CDR3 DNA sequence: TGTGCCAGCTCACCACCTACTAGCGTTTACGAGCAGTACTTC. Protein product: CASSPPTSVYEQYF. The rearrangement uses TRBV18 and TRBJ2-7; TRBD2 matches 7 bases. Germline V gene lookup returns CDR1 KGHSH and CDR2 LQKENI. This CDR3 contains 14 residues. The V segment lost 0 bases and the J segment 4 bases; nucleotides outside the gene matches: 3.

This clonotype was counted ten times or more. This sequence joins TRBV3-1 and TRBJ1-2; the D gene is possibly TRBD1 (5 bases). The length of the CDR3 is 12 residues. V lost 5 bases and J 4 bases, leaving 8 bases between the germline ends. Germline V gene data show CDR1 as LGHDT and CDR2 as YNNKEL (reference sequence). CDR3 loop: CASSTQGYGYTF. The CDR3, as DNA: TGTGCCAGCAGCACGCAGGGCTATGGCTACACCTTC. Drawing the rest from reference TRBV3-1 and TRBJ1-2, the complete variable domain is DTAVSQTPKYLVTQMGNDKSIKCEQNLGHDTMYWYKQDSKKFLKIMFSYNNKELIINETVPNRFSPKSPDKAHLNLHINSLELGDSAVYFCASSTQGYGYTFGSGTRLTVV.

V usage is TRBV5-1 and J usage is TRBJ2-1, with a weak D call TRBD2 (6 bases). The CDR3 has 15 amino acids. The germline CDR1 and CDR2 sequences are SGHRS and YFSETQ. The V end was cut by 4 bases, the J end by 0 bases, with 11 bases between. CDR3 sequence: CASSGMGGSYNEQFF. The DNA of the CDR3 is TGCGCCAGCAGCGGGATGGGGGGCTCCTACAATGAGCAGTTCTTC.

At least ten counts were recorded for this clonotype. V is TRBV5-1 and J is TRBJ2-2; 10 bases align to TRBD2. J was trimmed by 3 bases and V by 0 bases; bases with no gene match: 5. The germline V gene encodes CDR1 SGHRS and CDR2 YFSETQ. The CDR3 has 17 residues. CDR3 bases: TGCGCCAGCAGCTTGGATAATAGCGGGAGGTACACCGGGGAGCTGTTTTTT. Translating gives CASSLDNSGRYTGELFF.

Concerning this clonotype: A far more abundant clone sits one base away, making this likely a read error. V is TRBV7-2 and J is TRBJ2-3, with TRBD2 as a possible D gene (6 bases). The germline V gene encodes CDR1 SGHTA and CDR2 FQGNSA. This CDR3 contains 16 residues. V was trimmed by 5 bases and J by 2 bases, leaving 17 bases between them. The CDR3 region has the DNA TGTGCCAGCAGCCCCGATGGGGGGATCATCACAGATACGCAGTATTTT. Translation gives CASSPDGGIITDTQYF.

The chain employs TRBV6-1 and TRBJ1-6, with D possibly matching TRBD1 (6 bases). Germline V gives CDR1 MNHNS, CDR2 SASEGT. V lost 6 bases to trimming and J lost 6 bases, with 15 bases between them. The CDR3 covers 15 residues. This CDR3 reads CASSSLGQRNSPLHF. The CDR3 nucleotides read TGTGCCAGCAGCAGTTTAGGACAGCGTAATTCACCCCTCCACTTT.

This clonotype was seen repeatedly, ten times or more. The genes are TRBV5-1 and TRBJ2-1; D gene ambiguous. CDR3 length: 13 amino acids. Trimming took off 1 base at V and 8 bases at J, with 10 bases between the two ends. Germline-derived CDR1 and CDR2 are SGHRS and YFSETQ. This CDR3 reads CASSLTQSHEQFF. The CDR3 DNA sequence: TGCGCCAGCAGCTTGACTCAAAGCCATGAGCAGTTCTTC.